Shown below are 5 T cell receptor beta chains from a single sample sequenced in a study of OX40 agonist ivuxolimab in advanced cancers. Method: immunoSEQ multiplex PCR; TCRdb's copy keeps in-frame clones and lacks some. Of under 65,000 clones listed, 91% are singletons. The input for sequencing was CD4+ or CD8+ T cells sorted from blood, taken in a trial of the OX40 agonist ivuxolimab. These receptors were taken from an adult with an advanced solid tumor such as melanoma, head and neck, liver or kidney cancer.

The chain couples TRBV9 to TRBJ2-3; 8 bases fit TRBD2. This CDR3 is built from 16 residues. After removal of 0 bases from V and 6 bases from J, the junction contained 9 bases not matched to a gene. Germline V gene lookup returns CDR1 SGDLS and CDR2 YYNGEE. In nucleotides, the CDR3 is TGTGCCAGCAGCGTAGGATTAGCGGGGCCTAGGGATACGCAGTATTTT. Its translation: CASSVGLAGPRDTQYF.

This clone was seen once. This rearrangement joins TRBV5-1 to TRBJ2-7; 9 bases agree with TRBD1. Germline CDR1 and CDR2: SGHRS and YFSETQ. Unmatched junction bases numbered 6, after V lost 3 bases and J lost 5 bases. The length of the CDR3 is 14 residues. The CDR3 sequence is CASSSGQGKDEQYF. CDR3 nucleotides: TGCGCCAGCAGCTCCGGACAGGGGAAGGACGAGCAGTACTTC.

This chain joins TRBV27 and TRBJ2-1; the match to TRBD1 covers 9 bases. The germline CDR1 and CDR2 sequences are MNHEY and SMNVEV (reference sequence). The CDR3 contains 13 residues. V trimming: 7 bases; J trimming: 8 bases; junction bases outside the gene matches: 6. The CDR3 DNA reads TGTGCCAGCACCGGGACAGGGCTCGATGAGCAGTTCTTC. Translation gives CASTGTGLDEQFF.

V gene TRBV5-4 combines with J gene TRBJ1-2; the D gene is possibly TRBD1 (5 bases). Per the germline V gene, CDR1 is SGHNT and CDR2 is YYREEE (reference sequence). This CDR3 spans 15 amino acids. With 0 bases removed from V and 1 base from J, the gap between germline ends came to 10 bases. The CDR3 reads CASSLGQGNNYGYTF. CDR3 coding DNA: TGTGCCAGCAGCTTGGGGCAGGGCAATAACTATGGCTACACCTTC.

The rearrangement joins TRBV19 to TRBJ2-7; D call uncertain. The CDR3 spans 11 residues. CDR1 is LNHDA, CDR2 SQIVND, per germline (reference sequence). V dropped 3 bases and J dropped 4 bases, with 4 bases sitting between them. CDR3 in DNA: TGTGCCAGTAGTATGGGGTACGAGCAGTACTTC. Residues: CASSMGYEQYF. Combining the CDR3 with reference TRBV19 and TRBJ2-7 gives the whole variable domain DGGITQSPKYLFRKEGQNVTLSCEQNLNHDAMYWYRQDPGQGLRLIYYSQIVNDFQKGDIAEGYSVSREKKESFPLTVTSAQKNPTAFYLCASSMGYEQYFGPGTRLTVT.